The 18 T cell receptor beta chains presented below share a single source sample, sequenced in a study of T cells in Graves' hyperthyroidism and ophthalmopathy. TCR beta CDR3 region amplification was performed from RNA transcripts. The TCR CDR3 first-round RT-PCR relied on the HTBI primer set. TCRdb ran MiXCR on the multiplex PCR reads and lists one entry per CDR3 protein. The sample holds about 520,000 distinct CDR3 sequences, around 22% seen once. Input material: blood. Receptors originate from a woman aged 25 to 39 with Graves' ophthalmopathy.

The rearrangement joins TRBV11-2 to TRBJ1-2; TRBD1 might be the D (5 bases). Germline-derived CDR1 and CDR2 are SGHAT and FQNNGV. CDR3 length: 16 amino acids. V was trimmed by 1 base and J by 7 bases, leaving 19 bases between them. The CDR3, as DNA: TGTGCCAGCAGCTTAGCATCTAGGGGAATGCGAGGTGGCTACACCTTC. Its protein product is CASSLASRGMRGGYTF.

The chain is built from TRBV6-1 and TRBJ2-5; TRBD2 matches at 11 bases. J was trimmed by 5 bases and V by 3 bases; bases with no gene match: 17. Germline CDR1 MNHNS, CDR2 SASEGT. This CDR3 contains 19 residues. The CDR3 DNA reads as TGTGCCAGCAGTGATGGCCGACTAGCGGGATGGTGGGACGTGGAGACCCAGTACTTC. Protein sequence: CASSDGRLAGWWDVETQYF.

In this sample, this clonotype turned up a few times. This clone may be a read error of a much larger clone one base away. The chain recombines TRBV6-1 with TRBJ2-1, with D uncertain. The CDR3 sequence is 14 residues long. Germline V CDR1 and CDR2: MNHNS, SASEGT. Here the CDR3 reads CASSESDSRFEKFF. CDR3 sequence (DNA): TGTGCCAGCAGTGAGAGTGACTCGAGGTTTGAGAAGTTCTTC.

As for this clonotype: One end of the junction is discordant with germline, which a read error may explain. The chain joins TRBV6-5 to TRBJ1-2; D unresolved. Per germline, CDR1 MNHEY and CDR2 SVGAGI. The CDR3 is made up of 11 amino acids. Written as DNA, the CDR3 is TGTGCCGGCAGGTACCTCGGTGGCTACACCTTC. Protein: CAGRYLGGYTF.

The chain recombines TRBV28 with TRBJ2-7, with TRBD1 matching 9 bases. The germline V gene encodes CDR1 MDHEN and CDR2 SYDVKM. This CDR3 comprises 16 residues. Trimming took 6 bases from V and 2 from J; bases not matched to a gene: 11. Written as DNA, the CDR3 is TGTGCCAGCAGGGCTAGTTCCGGGACAGGGCCCTACGAGCAGTACTTC. This gives the protein CASRASSGTGPYEQYF.

The sample holds many counts of this clonotype. Given a much more abundant clone one base away, this may be a read error. The CDR3 is CASKRNRAQETQYF. In DNA form, the CDR3 reads TGTGCCAGCAAACGGAACAGGGCCCAAGAGACCCAGTACTTC. This chain links TRBV6-1 with TRBJ2-5; a weak D match, TRBD1 (6 bases). CDR1 MNHNS and CDR2 SASEGT come from the germline V gene. The CDR3 consists of 14 residues. V gave up 7 bases and J gave up 1 base, with 13 bases separating them.

This clonotype was found many times. This chain joins TRBV12-3 or TRBV12-4 and TRBJ2-5, with TRBD2 matching 7 bases. J lost 4 bases, V lost 6 bases, and 2 bases had no gene match. The CDR3 is 12 residues long. CDR3 amino acids: CASRPGGETQYF. In DNA form, the CDR3 reads TGTGCCAGCAGGCCGGGGGGAGAGACCCAGTACTTC.

This clonotype was observed at least ten times. The rearrangement links TRBV7-9 to TRBJ1-1, with 7 bases fitting TRBD1. The CDR3 is made up of 13 amino acids. Germline V CDR1 and CDR2: SEHNR, FQNEAQ (reference sequence). Germline trimming cut 8 bases from V and 7 bases from J; bases unmatched to any gene: 10. The CDR3 sequence: CASEYGTVGEAFF. DNA of the CDR3: TGTGCCAGCGAATACGGGACAGTGGGTGAAGCTTTCTTT.

The chain couples TRBV10-1 to TRBJ1-1, with TRBD1 matching over 7 bases. This CDR3 spans 12 amino acids. V trimming: 2 bases; J trimming: 11 bases; junction bases outside the gene matches: 5. Germline CDR1 and CDR2: WNHNN and SYGVQD (reference sequence). CDR3 DNA: TGCGCCAGCAGTGAGGGGACAGCTGGGGCTTTCTTT. Its protein is CASSEGTAGAFF.

About this clonotype itself: The junction departs from germline at one end; a sequencing error may be responsible. The CDR3 DNA sequence: TGTGCCAGCAGGGGGAACCGGAACACTGAAGTTTTCTTT. This gives the protein CASRGNRNTEVFF. This chain uses TRBV2 with TRBJ1-1; D is uncertain. Germline assignment: CDR1 SNHLY and CDR2 FYNNEI. The CDR3 loop spans 13 amino acids. The full variable domain, rest sourced from reference TRBV2 and TRBJ1-1, is EPEVTQTPSHQVTQMGQEVILRCVPISNHLYFYWYRQILGQKVEFLVSFYNNEISEKSEIFDDQFSVERPDGSNFTLKIRSTKLEDSAMYFCASRGNRNTEVFFGQGTRLTVV.

This clonotype has just one count. A read error may produce the germline difference seen at one junction end. The chain combines TRBV6-1 with TRBJ1-1; D remains ambiguous. CDR3 length: 13 amino acids. Per germline, CDR1 MNHNS and CDR2 SASEGT. CDR3 nucleotides: TGTGCCAGCAGTGATCTCAGGTTCGCTGACGCTTTCTTT. Translating gives CASSDLRFADAFF.

Worth noting for this clonotype: A much larger clone sits a single nucleotide away, making a read error possible. This is likely a read error, given that the CDR3 carries no conserved phenylalanine or tryptophan at its end. This chain joins TRBV6-1 and TRBJ1-2; D is perhaps TRBD1 (5 bases). The CDR3 is 14 residues long. Germline assignment: CDR1 MNHNS and CDR2 SASEGT. The V and J ends lost 6 bases and 5 bases respectively, with 16 bases between them. The CDR3 region is CASSQGDQIYGYTY. The CDR3 region has the DNA TGTGCCAGCAGCCAAGGGGACCAAATTTATGGCTACACCTAC.

V is TRBV4-1 and J is TRBJ1-2; D remains ambiguous. Germline V gives CDR1 MGHRA, CDR2 YSYEKL. This CDR3 comprises 14 residues. V shed 0 bases and J shed 6 bases, with 11 bases lying between them. The CDR3 loop reads CASSQDGYLDGYTF. Here the CDR3 DNA reads TGCGCCAGCAGCCAAGACGGGTATCTGGATGGCTACACCTTC.

This clonotype was recorded a few times. Here the CDR3 reads CASSQRTGDPTEQYF. In nucleotides, the CDR3 is TGTGCCAGCAGCCAGCGGACAGGGGACCCCACCGAGCAGTACTTC. V and J are TRBV4-2 and TRBJ2-7, with TRBD1 identical over 9 bases. V gave up 3 bases and J gave up 6 bases; unmatched junction bases: 9. The CDR3 spans 15 residues. Germline V CDR1 and CDR2: LGHNA, YNFKEQ.

This clonotype appeared many times. CDR3 sequence: CASSYSAPYEQYF. In DNA form, the CDR3 reads TGTGCCAGCAGTTATTCCGCTCCCTACGAGCAGTACTTC. J is TRBJ2-7 and V is TRBV6-2 or TRBV6-3; the D is unclear. V lost 3 bases, J lost 2 bases, and 8 bases lay in between. The CDR3 is 13 amino acids. The germline gives CDR1 MNHEY, CDR2 SVGEGT.

This rearrangement joins TRBV3-1 to TRBJ2-7, with a possible D match to TRBD1 (5 bases). Per the germline V gene, CDR1 is LGHDT and CDR2 is YNNKEL (reference sequence). Trimming removed 0 bases at V and 2 bases at J, with 11 bases between. The CDR3 sequence is 15 residues long. The CDR3 protein is CASSQEYRLTYEQYF. For the CDR3, the DNA is TGTGCCAGCAGCCAAGAGTACAGGCTGACCTACGAGCAGTACTTC.

In this sample, this clonotype turned up many times. The V gene is TRBV10-3, the J gene TRBJ2-7; the D is unclear. The V and J ends lost 6 bases and 2 bases respectively, with 14 bases between them. The CDR3 totals 14 residues. The germline V gene has CDR1 ENHRY and CDR2 SYGVKD. The CDR3 loop is CAISAPGGAYEQYF. Here the CDR3 DNA reads TGTGCCATCAGCGCCCCTGGTGGGGCCTACGAGCAGTACTTC.

This clonotype was recorded many times. V usage is TRBV2 and J usage is TRBJ2-7; 10 nucleotides match TRBD1. Germline V CDR1 and CDR2: SNHLY, FYNNEI. This CDR3 has 16 amino acids. The J segment lost 4 bases and the V segment lost 0 bases, leaving 6 bases of the junction unmatched. The CDR3 here is CASSEAPGQGRYEQYF. The CDR3 nucleotides are TGTGCCAGCAGTGAAGCGCCGGGACAGGGGAGGTACGAGCAGTACTTC.